These 14 T cell receptor beta chains share one sample of origin, sequenced in a study of blood T cell repertoires in COVID-19. Sequencing was performed with immunoSEQ multiplex PCR; in TCRdb, only in-frame clones are kept and a portion is missing. The sample lists roughly 150,000 clones, approximately 83% seen once, with roughly 2% in the top ten. The sample taken for sequencing was peripheral blood. These receptors originate from a woman older than 75 with acute or convalescent COVID-19.

The chain recombines TRBV19 with TRBJ2-7; TRBD1 matches 9 bases. Germline loops: CDR1 LNHDA, CDR2 SQIVND (reference sequence). J gave up 3 bases and V 5 bases, and 11 bases lay outside the gene matches. This CDR3 has 16 amino acids. The CDR3 DNA reads TGTGCCAGTAGTGCATACAGGGGGCGGCTCGACTACGAGCAGTACTTC. Its protein product is CASSAYRGRLDYEQYF.

V and J are TRBV6-6 and TRBJ1-5; D uncertain. Germline lookup yields CDR1 MNHNY and CDR2 SVGAGI (reference sequence). Trimming pared 7 bases from V and 2 bases from J, leaving 9 bases between. The CDR3 spans 13 residues. The CDR3 loop reads CASTGSGNQPQHF. As DNA, the CDR3 is TGTGCCAGCACCGGCAGCGGCAATCAGCCCCAGCATTTT.

The V and J genes are TRBV29-1 and TRBJ1-4; D remains ambiguous. Germline loops: CDR1 SQVTM, CDR2 ANQGSEA. V lost 5 bases and J 0 bases, leaving 16 bases between the germline ends. The length of the CDR3 is 16 residues. The CDR3 is CSVTPLVRSTNEKLFF. CDR3 DNA: TGCAGCGTTACCCCTCTAGTTCGCTCAACTAATGAAAAACTGTTTTTT.

In this sample, this clone turned up once. The chain recombines TRBV7-2 with TRBJ1-2, with TRBD1 matching over 7 bases. The germline gives CDR1 SGHTA, CDR2 FQGNSA. The CDR3 is 15 amino acids. Trimming at V came to 1 base and at J to 0 bases, leaving 2 bases not matched to a gene. The CDR3 DNA follows: TGTGCCAGCAGCTTAGAGGGGGCCACTAACTATGGCTACACCTTC. Translation gives CASSLEGATNYGYTF.

Turning to this clone: Other DNA sequences of this sample code for an identical CDR3. CDR3 residues: CATSRDGSSGNTIYF. The CDR3, as DNA: TGTGCCACCAGCAGAGATGGGAGCTCTGGAAACACCATATATTTT. The V call is TRBV15, the J call TRBJ1-3; D is unclear. Germline CDR1 LNHNV, CDR2 YYDKDF (reference sequence). The CDR3 loop spans 15 amino acids. Trimming removed 0 bases from V and 0 bases from J, with 6 bases in between.

The chain has TRBV9 and TRBJ2-5; the match to TRBD1 covers 8 bases. The junction had 7 bases not matched to a gene; V was cut back by 3 bases and J by 6 bases. This CDR3 spans 14 amino acids. Germline V gene lookup returns CDR1 SGDLS and CDR2 YYNGEE. The CDR3 loop reads CASSAGQGGQTQYF. CDR3 sequence (DNA): TGTGCCAGCAGCGCCGGACAGGGCGGGCAGACCCAGTACTTC.

This sequence joins TRBV7-9 and TRBJ1-2; TRBD1 agrees at 9 bases. The V gene's germline CDR1 is SEHNR and CDR2 FQNEAQ (reference sequence). The length of the CDR3 is 14 residues. The V gene end was trimmed by 6 bases and the J gene end by 4 bases; junction bases not matched to a gene: 6. The CDR3 loop is CASSLTGGTYGYTF. DNA of the CDR3: TGTGCCAGCAGTTTAACAGGGGGCACCTATGGCTACACCTTC.

This sequence joins TRBV7-2 and TRBJ2-1; D perhaps matches TRBD2 (6 bases). The V gene's germline CDR1 is SGHTA and CDR2 FQGNSA. The V end lost 8 bases, the J end lost 4 bases, and 15 bases lay between the germline ends. CDR3 length equals 14 residues. The DNA of the CDR3 is TGTGCCAGCGGCGAGGGGACTCCTTACAATGAGCAGTTCTTC. This codes for CASGEGTPYNEQFF. The full variable domain, its missing parts supplied by reference TRBV7-2 and TRBJ2-1, is GAGVSQSPSNKVTEKGKDVELRCDPISGHTALYWYRQSLGQGLEFLIYFQGNSAPDKSGLPSDRFSAERTGGSVSTLTIQRTQQEDSAVYLCASGEGTPYNEQFFGPGTRLTVL.

V is TRBV2 and J is TRBJ1-2; the D gene is possibly TRBD1 (5 bases). This CDR3 contains 13 residues. The germline V and J ends were trimmed by 4 bases and 4 bases, with 10 bases remaining between them. The germline V gene has CDR1 SNHLY and CDR2 FYNNEI. CDR3 sequence: CASSVGEVYGYTF. CDR3 nucleotide sequence: TGTGCCAGCAGTGTGGGGGAGGTCTATGGCTACACCTTC.

This sequence joins TRBV28 and TRBJ1-2; the D gene is possibly TRBD1 (6 bases). The CDR3 has 18 amino acids. The germline V and J ends were trimmed by 2 bases and 7 bases, with 26 bases remaining between them. Germline CDR1 is MDHEN and CDR2 is SYDVKM. The CDR3 nucleotides are TGTGCCAGCAGTTTACCTTATCTGGACAGTTCGGCTTTGCGTGGCTACACCTTC. It specifies CASSLPYLDSSALRGYTF.

The chain carries TRBV10-2 and TRBJ2-7; 11 bases line up with TRBD1. Losses at the gene ends were 3 bases for V and 2 bases for J; bases not matched to a gene: 6. From germline, CDR1 is WSHSY and CDR2 SAAADI. CDR3 length: 16 amino acids. CDR3 region: CASSDQRGQGAYEQYF. CDR3 coding DNA: TGCGCCAGCAGTGACCAAAGGGGACAGGGGGCCTACGAGCAGTACTTC.

This clone is a singleton in its sample. This rearrangement joins TRBV19 to TRBJ1-4; tentative D call: TRBD1 (6 bases). The ends were cut back, 7 bases at V and 8 bases at J, with 14 bases in the middle. Germline CDR1 LNHDA, CDR2 SQIVND (reference sequence). The CDR3 runs to 13 residues. CDR3 sequence: CASMVRTEEKLFF. DNA of the CDR3: TGTGCCAGTATGGTGCGGACAGAGGAAAAACTGTTTTTT. Based on the CDR3 plus reference TRBV19 and TRBJ1-4, the full variable domain is DGGITQSPKYLFRKEGQNVTLSCEQNLNHDAMYWYRQDPGQGLRLIYYSQIVNDFQKGDIAEGYSVSREKKESFPLTVTSAQKNPTAFYLCASMVRTEEKLFFGSGTQLSVL.

The genes are TRBV6-5 and TRBJ1-5, with unresolved D. The CDR3 is 14 residues long. Germline loops: CDR1 MNHEY, CDR2 SVGAGI. Deletions cut 6 bases from V and 5 bases from J, with 14 bases between. CDR3 loop: CASRKYSSDQPQHF. The CDR3 nucleotides read TGTGCCAGCAGAAAGTACAGCTCCGATCAGCCCCAGCATTTT.

The chain carries TRBV10-1 and TRBJ2-7; D is undetermined. V lost 2 bases and J lost 5, with 10 bases in between. This CDR3 has 13 amino acids. The V gene's germline CDR1 is WNHNN and CDR2 SYGVQD (reference sequence). The CDR3 DNA is TGCGCCAGCAGTGAGAACTCACGGGACGAGCAGTACTTC. This translates into CASSENSRDEQYF.